This T cell receptor (beta chain) stems from a study of breast tumors, draining lymph nodes, adjacent tissues. Study-wide points: Compared with basal-like, luminal-like tumors shared significantly more repertoire with nontumor tissue. Findings are consistent with lymph node origin and intratumoral expansion of most tumor T cells. Tumors had less TCR diversity than lymph nodes, more than nontumor tissue.

TCRdb processed the multiplex PCR reads anew with MiXCR; each CDR3 protein has one entry. The sample includes 270,000 or so distinct CDR3 sequences, about 30% of them seen just once. In the case of this clonotype: Its cognate antigen is unknown. The DNA is left out, because the CDR3 cannot be placed on it with certainty; the CDR3 is given as TCRdb lists it.

The lymph nodes were axillary draining lymph nodes from breast cancer patients. In germline, CDR1 is PRHDT, CDR2 FYEKMQ (reference sequence). The CDR3 totals 24 residues, both ends included. The V gene is TRBV13, the J gene TRBJ2-2; the table calls TRBD1, which could not be checked here. This TCR was recovered from a female donor with breast cancer. Some clones in this sample may be carry-over from other donors' samples. Source material: axillary lymph node tissue. CDR3 sequence reads: CASSLRQGNIYEQYFGPGTGELFF.